Given below is one TCR beta chain in context. Profiling relied on immunoSEQ multiplex PCR, and the TCRdb table lists in-frame clones only, not all of them. The table lists hundreds of thousands of clones, about 80% of them singletons, with more than 0.01% in the top ten. The entry originates in a study of shared T cell receptors in the human thymus. Per germline, CDR1 MNHNS and CDR2 SASEGT. CDR3 length: 15 residues. The ends were cut back, 4 bases at V and 6 bases at J, with 17 bases in the middle. A further study also used this sample, focusing on human thymus T cells.

The chain joins TRBV6-1 to TRBJ2-3; maybe TRBD2 (6 bases). Sequencing input: thymocytes. This clonotype was obtained from a boy less than two years old with a congenital heart defect. The CDR3 nucleotides read TGTGCCAGCAGTGCCATGGGACTTGAACCGGATACGCAGTATTTT. Translated, it gives CASSAMGLEPDTQYF.